The rows below give T cell receptor beta chains drawn from one sample of a study of early T cells in non-severe SARS-CoV-2 infection. TCRdb processed the 5' RACE reads anew with MiXCR; each CDR3 protein has one entry. The data show roughly 45,000 distinct CDR3 sequences, 11% seen once. The material sequenced was whole blood. These receptors were taken from an adult who was a healthcare worker with PCR-confirmed SARS-CoV-2 infection or an uninfected control (not recorded which). Both conserved end residues are part of each CDR3. The D gene is left open where the match is weak. Part of the rows lack a size; the others show once, few, many or a class for expanded clones.

J	size	V	D	CDR3	DNA
TRBJ2-1	.	TRBV6-2/TRBV6-3	TRBD2	CASRGAGPSYNEQFF	TGTGCCAGCAGGGGAGCGGGACCCAGCTACAATGAGCAGTTCTTC
TRBJ1-4	.	TRBV7-9	.	CASSPIGGRTTNEKLFF	TGTGCCAGCAGCCCCATTGGGGGCAGGACAACTAATGAAAAACTGTTTTTT
TRBJ2-7	many	TRBV7-6	.	CASSSGTLPEQYF	TGTGCCAGCAGCTCGGGGACTCTTCCCGAGCAGTACTTC
TRBJ2-1	many	TRBV11-3	.	CASSEEGAYNEQFF	TGTGCCAGCAGCGAGGAGGGGGCCTACAATGAGCAGTTCTTC
TRBJ2-7	.	TRBV18	.	CASSSRGTAYEQYF	TGTGCCAGCTCATCCCGCGGGACAGCCTACGAGCAGTACTTC
TRBJ2-3	.	TRBV6-2/TRBV6-3	.	CASSYDYFPGTDTQYF	TGTGCCAGCAGTTACGATTACTTCCCCGGCACAGATACGCAGTATTTT
TRBJ2-1	few	TRBV18	.	CASSPSVYEQFF	TGTGCCAGCTCACCATCGGTTTACGAGCAGTTCTTC
TRBJ1-5	few	TRBV19	.	CASGNNQPQHF	TGTGCCAGTGGGAACAATCAGCCCCAGCATTTT
TRBJ1-2	many	TRBV28	.	CASRGAHGYTF	TGTGCCAGCAGAGGCGCGCATGGCTACACCTTC
TRBJ2-7	many	TRBV6-6	TRBD1	CASIDRVNSYEQYF	TGTGCCAGCATCGACAGGGTGAACTCCTACGAGCAGTACTTC
TRBJ2-2	many	TRBV7-6	.	CASSLAEKGAPGELFF	TGTGCCAGCAGCTTAGCGGAGAAAGGAGCGCCCGGGGAGCTGTTTTTT
TRBJ2-4	many	TRBV6-4	TRBD2	CASSDGLACLAKNIQYF	TGTGCCAGCAGTGACGGACTAGCCTGTTTAGCCAAAAACATTCAGTACTTC
TRBJ2-7	.	TRBV28	.	CASSLLGIEQYF	TGTGCCAGCAGTTTATTGGGCATCGAGCAGTACTTC
TRBJ1-1	.	TRBV6-5	TRBD1	CASTRQGMAEAFF	TGTGCCAGCACCCGACAGGGGATGGCTGAAGCTTTCTTT
TRBJ2-5	few	TRBV20-1	.	CSGHRGETQYF	TGCAGTGGGCACAGAGGGGAGACCCAGTACTTC
TRBJ1-1	many	TRBV28	.	CARDQFTGKDTEAFF	TGTGCCAGGGACCAGTTTACCGGGAAGGATACTGAAGCTTTCTTT
TRBJ2-1	many	TRBV7-9	TRBD2	CASLPQGGRAHNEQFF	TGTGCCAGCCTCCCCCAGGGAGGGAGGGCCCACAATGAGCAGTTCTTC
TRBJ2-1	few	TRBV28	TRBD2	CASSFRTSGNNEQFF	TGTGCCAGCAGTTTTCGGACTAGCGGAAACAATGAGCAGTTCTTC
TRBJ1-2	few	TRBV5-6	TRBD1	CASSPGQGGRYGYTF	TGTGCCAGCAGCCCGGGACAGGGGGGACGATATGGCTACACCTTC
TRBJ2-5	.	TRBV29-1	.	CSVPVGLETQYF	TGCAGCGTCCCAGTGGGGCTCGAGACCCAGTACTTC
TRBJ2-5	.	TRBV19	TRBD2	CASSIRSTSGRNETQYF	TGTGCCAGTAGTATTCGGTCGACTAGCGGGAGAAATGAGACCCAGTACTTC
TRBJ2-7	few	TRBV20-1	.	CSASERTAGEQYF	TGCAGTGCTTCCGAGAGGACAGCGGGGGAGCAGTACTTC
TRBJ1-1	.	TRBV28	.	CASSLVPLKAFF	TGTGCCAGCAGTTTAGTCCCCCTGAAAGCTTTCTTT
TRBJ2-1	few	TRBV7-2	.	CASSLISAFRGGLNEQFF	TGTGCCAGCAGCTTAATTTCGGCTTTCCGGGGCGGGCTGAATGAGCAGTTCTTC
TRBJ2-5	many	TRBV12-3/TRBV12-4	.	CASSLFVGETQYF	TGTGCCAGCAGTTTATTCGTGGGAGAGACCCAGTACTTC
TRBJ2-5	few	TRBV12-3/TRBV12-4	TRBD1	CASSYGDRDQETQYF	TGTGCCAGCAGTTATGGAGACAGGGACCAAGAGACCCAGTACTTC
TRBJ2-3	few	TRBV5-1	TRBD2	CASKLAGGFADTQYF	TGCGCCAGCAAACTAGCGGGAGGTTTTGCAGATACGCAGTATTTT
TRBJ2-7	.	TRBV7-2	TRBD1	CASNRPGQGSHEQYF	TGTGCCAGCAACCGACCGGGACAGGGATCTCACGAGCAGTACTTC
TRBJ2-7	many	TRBV7-8	TRBD2	CASSPRTSGSYEQYF	TGTGCCAGCAGCCCCCGGACTAGCGGAAGCTACGAGCAGTACTTC
TRBJ2-6	few	TRBV7-9	.	CASSFAGQWFSGANVLTF	TGTGCCAGCAGCTTCGCGGGACAGTGGTTCTCTGGGGCCAACGTCCTGACTTTC
TRBJ2-5	.	TRBV5-4	.	CASSFPGLPSGTQYF	TGTGCCAGCAGCTTCCCGGGACTGCCCAGCGGGACCCAGTACTTC
TRBJ2-1	many	TRBV14	.	CASSQGSEQFF	TGTGCCAGCAGCCAAGGATCTGAGCAGTTCTTC
TRBJ1-2	.	TRBV12-3/TRBV12-4	.	CASTDAIGLTKTF	TGTGCCAGCACCGATGCCATCGGATTGACGAAAACCTTC
TRBJ1-1	.	TRBV20-1	.	CSARWQGLGGTEAFF	TGCAGTGCTAGATGGCAGGGCTTAGGAGGCACTGAAGCTTTCTTT
TRBJ2-2	few	TRBV28	.	CASRGFGELFF	TGTGCCAGCAGGGGCTTCGGGGAGCTGTTTTTT
TRBJ2-1	once	TRBV7-9	TRBD1	CASSPQGASNEQFF	TGTGCCAGCAGCCCGCAGGGGGCTAGCAATGAGCAGTTCTTC